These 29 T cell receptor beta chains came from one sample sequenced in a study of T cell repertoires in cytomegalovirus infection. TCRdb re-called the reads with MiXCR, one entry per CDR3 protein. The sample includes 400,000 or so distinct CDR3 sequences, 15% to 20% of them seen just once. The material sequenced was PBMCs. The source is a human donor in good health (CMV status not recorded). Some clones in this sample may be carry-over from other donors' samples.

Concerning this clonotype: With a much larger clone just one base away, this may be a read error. Written as DNA, the CDR3 is TGTGCCAGCAGCTTGCGGGGGGGGCCCGACTATGGCTACACCTTC. It is translated as CASSLRGGPDYGYTF. The chain joins TRBV7-2 to TRBJ1-2, with D possibly being TRBD1 (6 bases). The V gene's germline CDR1 is SGHTA and CDR2 FQGNSA. Trimming left V 3 bases short and J 3 bases short, with 14 bases between. The CDR3 extends over 15 amino acids. Combining the CDR3 with reference TRBV7-2 and TRBJ1-2 gives the whole variable domain GAGVSQSPSNKVTEKGKDVELRCDPISGHTALYWYRQSLGQGLEFLIYFQGNSAPDKSGLPSDRFSAERTGGSVSTLTIQRTQQEDSAVYLCASSLRGGPDYGYTFGSGTRLTVV.

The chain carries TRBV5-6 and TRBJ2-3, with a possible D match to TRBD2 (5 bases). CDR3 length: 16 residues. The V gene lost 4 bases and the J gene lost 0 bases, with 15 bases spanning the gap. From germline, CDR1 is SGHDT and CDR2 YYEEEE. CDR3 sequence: CASSPGVWRSTDTQYF. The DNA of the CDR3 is TGTGCCAGCAGCCCCGGGGTTTGGAGGAGCACAGATACGCAGTATTTT.

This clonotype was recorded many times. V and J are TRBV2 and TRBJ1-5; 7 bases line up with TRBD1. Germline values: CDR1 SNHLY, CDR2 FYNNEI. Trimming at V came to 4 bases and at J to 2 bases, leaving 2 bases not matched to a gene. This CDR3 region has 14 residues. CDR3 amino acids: CASSGTGGNQPQHF. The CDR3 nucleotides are TGTGCCAGCAGTGGGACAGGTGGCAATCAGCCCCAGCATTTT.

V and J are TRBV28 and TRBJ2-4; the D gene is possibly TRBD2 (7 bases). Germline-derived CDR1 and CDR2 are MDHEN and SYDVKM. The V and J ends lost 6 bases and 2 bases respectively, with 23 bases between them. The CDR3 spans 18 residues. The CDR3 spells CASSSPGVEGGTKNIQYF. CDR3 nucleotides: TGTGCCAGCAGCTCACCCGGTGTAGAGGGGGGGACCAAAAACATTCAGTACTTC.

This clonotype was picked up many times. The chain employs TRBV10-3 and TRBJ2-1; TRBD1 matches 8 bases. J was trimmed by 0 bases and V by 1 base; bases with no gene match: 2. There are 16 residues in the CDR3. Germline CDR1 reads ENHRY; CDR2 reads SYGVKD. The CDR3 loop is CAISEWTGSSYNEQFF. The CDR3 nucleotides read TGTGCCATCAGTGAGTGGACAGGGAGCTCCTACAATGAGCAGTTCTTC.

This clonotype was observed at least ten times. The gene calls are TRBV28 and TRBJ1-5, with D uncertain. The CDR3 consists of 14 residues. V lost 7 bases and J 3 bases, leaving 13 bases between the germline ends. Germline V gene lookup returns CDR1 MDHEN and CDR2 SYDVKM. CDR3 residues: CASTTTNSNQPQHF. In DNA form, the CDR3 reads TGTGCCAGCACCACGACAAACTCCAATCAGCCCCAGCATTTT.

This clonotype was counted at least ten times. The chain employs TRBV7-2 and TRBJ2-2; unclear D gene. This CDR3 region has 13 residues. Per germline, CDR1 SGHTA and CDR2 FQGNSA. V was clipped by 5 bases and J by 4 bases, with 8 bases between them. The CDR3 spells CASSPDGTGELFF. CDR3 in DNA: TGTGCCAGCAGCCCCGATGGCACCGGGGAGCTGTTTTTT.

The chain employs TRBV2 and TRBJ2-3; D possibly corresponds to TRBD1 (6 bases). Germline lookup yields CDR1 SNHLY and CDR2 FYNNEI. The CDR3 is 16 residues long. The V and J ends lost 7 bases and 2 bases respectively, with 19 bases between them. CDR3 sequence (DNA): TGTGCCAGCACCCATACAGGGAAGGGACCCACAGATACGCAGTATTTT. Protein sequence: CASTHTGKGPTDTQYF.

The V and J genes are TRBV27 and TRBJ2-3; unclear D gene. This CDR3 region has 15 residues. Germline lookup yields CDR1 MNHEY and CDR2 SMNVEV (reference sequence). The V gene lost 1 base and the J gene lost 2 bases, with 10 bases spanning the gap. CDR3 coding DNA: TGTGCCAGCAGTTTATTTGCCCGGGCCACAGATACGCAGTATTTT. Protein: CASSLFARATDTQYF.

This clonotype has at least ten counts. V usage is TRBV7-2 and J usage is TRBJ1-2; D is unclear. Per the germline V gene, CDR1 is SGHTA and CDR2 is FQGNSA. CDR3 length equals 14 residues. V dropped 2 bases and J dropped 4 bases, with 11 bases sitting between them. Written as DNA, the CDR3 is TGTGCCAGCAGCTTAATTCGCTCGGGCTATGGCTACACCTTC. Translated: CASSLIRSGYGYTF.

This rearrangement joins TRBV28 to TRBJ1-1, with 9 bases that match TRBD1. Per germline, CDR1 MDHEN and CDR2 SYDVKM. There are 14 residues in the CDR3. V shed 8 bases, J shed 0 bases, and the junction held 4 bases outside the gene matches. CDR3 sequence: CASERDRVNTEAFF. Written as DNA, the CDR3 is TGTGCCAGCGAACGGGACAGGGTGAACACTGAAGCTTTCTTT.

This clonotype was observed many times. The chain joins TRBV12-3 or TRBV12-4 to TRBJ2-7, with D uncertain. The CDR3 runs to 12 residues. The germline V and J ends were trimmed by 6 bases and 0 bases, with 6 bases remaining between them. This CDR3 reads CASSHVSYEQYF. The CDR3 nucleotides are TGTGCCAGCAGCCACGTCTCCTACGAGCAGTACTTC.

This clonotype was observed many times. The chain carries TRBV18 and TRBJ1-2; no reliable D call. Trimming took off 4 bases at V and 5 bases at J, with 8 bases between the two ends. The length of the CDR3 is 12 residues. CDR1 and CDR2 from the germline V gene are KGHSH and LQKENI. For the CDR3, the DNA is TGTGCCAGCTCACTCGGACGGTATGGCTACACCTTC. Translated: CASSLGRYGYTF. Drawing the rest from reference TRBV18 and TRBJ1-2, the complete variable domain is NAGVMQNPRHLVRRRGQEARLRCSPMKGHSHVYWYRQLPEEGLKFMVYLQKENIIDESGMPKERFSAEFPKEGPSILRIQQVVRGDSAAYFCASSLGRYGYTFGSGTRLTVV.

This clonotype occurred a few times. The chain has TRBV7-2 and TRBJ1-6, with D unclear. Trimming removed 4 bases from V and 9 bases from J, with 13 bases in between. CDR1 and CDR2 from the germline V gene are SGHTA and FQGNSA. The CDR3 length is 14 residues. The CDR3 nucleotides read TGTGCCAGCAGCTCGTCAGGAAGCCGTTCACCCCTCCACTTT. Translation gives CASSSSGSRSPLHF.

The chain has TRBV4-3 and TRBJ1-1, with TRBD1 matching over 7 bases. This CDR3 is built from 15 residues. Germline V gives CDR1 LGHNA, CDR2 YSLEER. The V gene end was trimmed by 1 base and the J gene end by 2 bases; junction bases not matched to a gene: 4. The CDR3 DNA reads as TGCGCCAGCAGCCAAGTGGGAGGGGGCAACACTGAAGCTTTCTTT. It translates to CASSQVGGGNTEAFF.

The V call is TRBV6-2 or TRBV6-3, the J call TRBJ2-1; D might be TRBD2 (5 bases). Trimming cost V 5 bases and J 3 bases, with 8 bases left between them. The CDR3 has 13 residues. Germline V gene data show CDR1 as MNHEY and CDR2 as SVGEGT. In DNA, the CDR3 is TGTGCCAGCAGTCCCGGGAACTACAATGAGCAGTTCTTC. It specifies CASSPGNYNEQFF.

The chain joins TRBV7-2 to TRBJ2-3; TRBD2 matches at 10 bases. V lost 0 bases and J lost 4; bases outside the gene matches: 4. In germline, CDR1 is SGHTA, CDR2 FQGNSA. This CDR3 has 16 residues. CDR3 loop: CASSLAVLAGADTQYF. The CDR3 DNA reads TGTGCCAGCAGCTTAGCTGTTCTAGCGGGAGCAGATACGCAGTATTTT.

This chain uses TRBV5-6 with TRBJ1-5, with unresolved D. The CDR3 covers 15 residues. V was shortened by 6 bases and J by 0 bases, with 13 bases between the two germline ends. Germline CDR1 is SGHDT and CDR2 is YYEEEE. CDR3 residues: CASNPQGSSNQPQHF. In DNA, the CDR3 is TGTGCCAGCAACCCCCAAGGCAGTAGCAATCAGCCCCAGCATTTT.

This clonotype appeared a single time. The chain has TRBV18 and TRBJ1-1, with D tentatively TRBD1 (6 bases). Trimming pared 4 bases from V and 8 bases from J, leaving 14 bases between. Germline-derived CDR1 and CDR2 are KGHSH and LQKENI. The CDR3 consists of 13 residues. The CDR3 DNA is TGTGCCAGCTCACTCTCGGACAGCCGAGAAGCTTTCTTT. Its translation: CASSLSDSREAFF.

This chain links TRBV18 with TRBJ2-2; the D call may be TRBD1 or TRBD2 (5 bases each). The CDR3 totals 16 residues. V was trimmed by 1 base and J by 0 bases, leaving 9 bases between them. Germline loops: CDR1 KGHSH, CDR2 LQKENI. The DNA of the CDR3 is TGTGCCAGCTCACCACTGGGACGAGCGAACACCGGGGAGCTGTTTTTT. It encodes CASSPLGRANTGELFF. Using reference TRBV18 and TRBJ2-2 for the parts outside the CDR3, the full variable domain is NAGVMQNPRHLVRRRGQEARLRCSPMKGHSHVYWYRQLPEEGLKFMVYLQKENIIDESGMPKERFSAEFPKEGPSILRIQQVVRGDSAAYFCASSPLGRANTGELFFGEGSRLTVL.

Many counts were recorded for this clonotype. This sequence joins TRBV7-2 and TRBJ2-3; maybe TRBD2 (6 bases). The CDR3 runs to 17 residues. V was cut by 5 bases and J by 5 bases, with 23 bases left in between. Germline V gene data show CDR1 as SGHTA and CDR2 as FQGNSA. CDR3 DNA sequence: TGTGCCAGCAGCCTCCCGAGCGGGCCTCCGTGGAGAGATACGCAGTATTTT. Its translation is CASSLPSGPPWRDTQYF.

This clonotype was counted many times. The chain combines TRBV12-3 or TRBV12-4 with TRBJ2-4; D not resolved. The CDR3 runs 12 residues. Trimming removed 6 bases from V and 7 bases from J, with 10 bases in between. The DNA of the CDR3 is TGTGCCAGCAGCGTAGACGGTAACATTCAGTACTTC. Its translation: CASSVDGNIQYF.

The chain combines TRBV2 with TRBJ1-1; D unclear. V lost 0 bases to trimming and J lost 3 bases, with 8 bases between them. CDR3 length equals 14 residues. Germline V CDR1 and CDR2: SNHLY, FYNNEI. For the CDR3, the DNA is TGTGCCAGCAGTGAAGCTGGAGGTGACACTGAAGCTTTCTTT. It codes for CASSEAGGDTEAFF.

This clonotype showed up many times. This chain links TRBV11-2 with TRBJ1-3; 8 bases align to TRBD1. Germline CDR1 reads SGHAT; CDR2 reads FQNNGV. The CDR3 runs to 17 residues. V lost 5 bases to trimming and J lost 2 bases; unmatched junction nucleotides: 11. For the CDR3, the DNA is TGTGCCAGCAGCCGCAGACAGGGGATGAAGGCTGGAAACACCATATATTTT. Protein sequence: CASSRRQGMKAGNTIYF.

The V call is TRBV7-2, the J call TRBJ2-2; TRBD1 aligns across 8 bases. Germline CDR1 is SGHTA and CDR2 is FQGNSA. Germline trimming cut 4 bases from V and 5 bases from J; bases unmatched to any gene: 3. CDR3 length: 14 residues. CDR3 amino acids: CASSYRTGTGELFF. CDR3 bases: TGTGCCAGCAGCTACCGGACAGGGACCGGGGAGCTGTTTTTT.

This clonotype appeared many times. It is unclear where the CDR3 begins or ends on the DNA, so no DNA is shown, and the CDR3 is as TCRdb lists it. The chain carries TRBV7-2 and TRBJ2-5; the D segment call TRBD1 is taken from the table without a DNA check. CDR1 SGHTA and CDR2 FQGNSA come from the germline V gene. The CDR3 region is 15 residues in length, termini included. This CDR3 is CASSFVRAGQETQYF.

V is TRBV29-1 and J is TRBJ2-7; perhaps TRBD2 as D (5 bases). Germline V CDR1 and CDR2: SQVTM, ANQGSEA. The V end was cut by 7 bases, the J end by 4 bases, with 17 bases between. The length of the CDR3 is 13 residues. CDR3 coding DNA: TGCAGCGCCCTTACCGGGGTCGAGTACGAGCAGTACTTC. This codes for CSALTGVEYEQYF.

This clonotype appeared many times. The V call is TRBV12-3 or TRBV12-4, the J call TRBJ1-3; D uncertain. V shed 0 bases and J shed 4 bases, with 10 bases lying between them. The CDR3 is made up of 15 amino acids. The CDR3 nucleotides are TGTGCCAGCAGTTTAGCGCCCGTCGGGGGAAACACCATATATTTT. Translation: CASSLAPVGGNTIYF.

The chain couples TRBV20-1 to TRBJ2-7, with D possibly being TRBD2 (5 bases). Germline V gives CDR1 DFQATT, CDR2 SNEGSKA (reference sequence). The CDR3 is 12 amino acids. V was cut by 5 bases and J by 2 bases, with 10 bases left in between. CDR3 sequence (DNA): TGCAGTGCTCCGGGGTTTGCCTACGAGCAGTACTTC. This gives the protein CSAPGFAYEQYF.